The 13 T cell receptor beta chains given below trace back to one sample, sequenced in a study of early T cells in non-severe SARS-CoV-2 infection. Each CDR3 protein gets one entry after TCRdb re-called the 5' RACE reads with MiXCR. This table has some 89,000 distinct CDR3 sequences, 9.5% to 12% appearing once. The material sequenced was whole blood, taken at baseline. The receptors stem from an adult who was a healthcare worker with PCR-confirmed SARS-CoV-2 infection or an uninfected control (not recorded which).

In this sample, this clonotype turned up a few times. The CDR3 loop reads CAISDSGTGGSDTQYF. In DNA, the CDR3 is TGTGCCATCAGTGACTCCGGGACAGGGGGCTCAGATACGCAGTATTTT. The chain carries TRBV10-3 and TRBJ2-3; 12 bases are shared with TRBD1. Looked up from germline, CDR1 is ENHRY and CDR2 is SYGVKD. The CDR3 totals 16 residues. V was pared by 3 bases and J by 4 bases, with 5 bases of the junction left unmatched.

The chain uses TRBV7-9 and TRBJ1-6, with unresolved D. The germline V gene encodes CDR1 SEHNR and CDR2 FQNEAQ (reference sequence). V was cut by 6 bases and J by 5 bases, with 26 bases left in between. The CDR3 is 19 residues long. CDR3 protein: CASSSTLFGVLVDNSPLHF. In nucleotides, the CDR3 is TGTGCCAGCAGTTCCACGCTATTTGGGGTTCTTGTGGATAATTCACCCCTCCACTTT.

With regard to this clonotype: Compared with germline, one end of the junction differs, possibly owing to a read error. This chain connects TRBV6-1 to TRBJ2-7; either TRBD1 or TRBD2 may supply D (5 bases each). Germline values: CDR1 MNHNS, CDR2 SASEGT. This CDR3 is built from 12 residues. The CDR3 DNA is TGTGCCAGCAGTGCCACCGGGACCAACATAACATTC. Translation: CASSATGTNITF.

Ten or more counts support this clonotype. This chain joins TRBV20-1 and TRBJ1-1; D ambiguous. Deletions cut 4 bases from V and 2 bases from J, with 11 bases between. CDR1 and CDR2 from the germline V gene are DFQATT and SNEGSKA (reference sequence). This CDR3 comprises 13 residues. The CDR3 DNA reads TGCAGTGCTATCCTGGGAGGAAACACTGAAGCTTTCTTT. Protein sequence: CSAILGGNTEAFF.

The gene calls are TRBV5-6 and TRBJ2-3, with 9 bases identical to TRBD2. In germline, CDR1 is SGHDT, CDR2 YYEEEE. Germline trimming cut 1 base from V and 1 base from J; bases unmatched to any gene: 4. The CDR3 consists of 16 residues. The CDR3 region has the DNA TGTGCCAGCAGCTTGTTACTAGCGGGCCGCACAGATACGCAGTATTTT. This translates into CASSLLLAGRTDTQYF.

The chain carries TRBV20-1 and TRBJ2-7; the D gene is possibly TRBD1 (6 bases). Germline loops: CDR1 DFQATT, CDR2 SNEGSKA (reference sequence). The CDR3 sequence is 14 residues long. V shed 6 bases and J shed 12 bases, with 27 bases lying between them. DNA for the CDR3: TGCAGTGCGGTATCAGGGGTGGTTCCCAAAGTCGCGTACTTC. Translation gives CSAVSGVVPKVAYF.

V is TRBV7-6 and J is TRBJ2-2; 8 nucleotides align to TRBD2. The trim removed 1 base at V and 3 bases at J, leaving 10 bases unmatched. The germline V gene has CDR1 SGHVS and CDR2 FNYEAQ. The CDR3 has 18 residues. CDR3 sequence: CASSLGLAGQIYTGELFF. The CDR3 DNA is TGTGCCAGCAGCTTAGGGCTAGCGGGCCAAATCTACACCGGGGAGCTGTTTTTT. Using reference TRBV7-6 and TRBJ2-2 for the parts outside the CDR3, the full variable domain is GAGVSQSPRYKVTKRGQDVALRCDPISGHVSLYWYRQALGQGPEFLTYFNYEAQQDKSGLPNDRFSAERPEGSISTLTIQRTEQRDSAMYRCASSLGLAGQIYTGELFFGEGSRLTVL.

The chain has TRBV7-9 and TRBJ1-1; D unclear. The CDR3 spans 14 residues. Trimming removed 5 bases from V and 1 base from J, with 11 bases in between. Germline CDR1 is SEHNR and CDR2 is FQNEAQ (reference sequence). The CDR3 sequence: CASSPSGGNTEAFF. Written as DNA, the CDR3 is TGTGCCAGCAGCCCCTCCGGTGGGAACACTGAAGCTTTCTTT.

This clonotype has just a few counts. The chain uses TRBV6-5 and TRBJ2-2; no clear D. The CDR3 contains 13 residues. With 2 bases removed from V and 6 bases from J, the gap between germline ends came to 7 bases. The germline CDR1 and CDR2 sequences are MNHEY and SVGAGI. The CDR3, as DNA: TGTGCCAGCAGTTACCTGGTAGCCGGGGAGCTGTTTTTT. This gives the protein CASSYLVAGELFF.

Ten or more counts support this clonotype. This rearrangement joins TRBV5-6 to TRBJ1-1; D is possibly TRBD1 (5 bases). Between the trimmed V and J ends, which lost 5 bases and 2 bases, there was a span of 13 bases. Germline-derived CDR1 and CDR2 are SGHDT and YYEEEE. There are 14 residues in the CDR3. The CDR3 loop is CASRREGKNTEAFF. Here the CDR3 DNA reads TGTGCCAGCAGGCGGGAGGGGAAAAACACTGAAGCTTTCTTT.

This clonotype was detected only a few times. The rearrangement links TRBV29-1 to TRBJ2-1; TRBD2 matches 10 bases. Germline trimming cut 2 bases from V and 5 bases from J; bases unmatched to any gene: 6. Looked up from germline, CDR1 is SQVTM and CDR2 is ANQGSEA. The CDR3 runs to 15 residues. CDR3 residues: CSVEQVGLADNEQFF. CDR3 coding DNA: TGCAGCGTTGAACAAGTCGGACTAGCGGACAATGAGCAGTTCTTC.

The chain has TRBV5-4 and TRBJ2-2, with 9 positions matching TRBD2. Germline CDR1 SGHNT, CDR2 YYREEE (reference sequence). This CDR3 region has 14 residues. Trimming at V came to 5 bases and at J to 3 bases, leaving 2 bases not matched to a gene. The CDR3 loop reads CASSLAGDTGELFF. CDR3 nucleotide sequence: TGTGCCAGCAGTTTAGCGGGGGACACCGGGGAGCTGTTTTTT.

This clonotype was detected a few times. The CDR3 is CASSRGWGQPQHF. CDR3 sequence (DNA): TGTGCCAGCAGCCGGGGCTGGGGACAGCCCCAGCATTTT. The chain has TRBV14 and TRBJ1-5; D perhaps matches TRBD1 (5 bases). Per the germline V gene, CDR1 is SGHDN and CDR2 is FVKESK. V was cut by 4 bases and J by 7 bases, with 11 bases left in between. This CDR3 has 13 amino acids. Full variable domain (missing parts from reference TRBV14 and TRBJ1-5): EAGVTQFPSHSVIEKGQTVTLRCDPISGHDNLYWYRRVMGKEIKFLLHFVKESKQDESGMPNNRFLAERTGGTYSTLKVQPAELEDSGVYFCASSRGWGQPQHFGDGTRLSIL.